Below, 25 T cell receptor beta chains from the same sample are listed, as sequenced in a study of cytomegalovirus exposure and HLA in healthy donors. Primers for the PCR totalled 60 Vbeta and 13 Jbeta. Using immunoSEQ multiplex PCR, the repertoire was profiled, and TCRdb retains in-frame clones only, with some absent. The sample yields some 200,000 clones, approximately 79% seen once. Source material: PBMCs. Receptor source: a girl aged 5-17 years in good health and CMV-seropositive.

This chain links TRBV12-5 with TRBJ2-7; the match to TRBD1 covers 10 bases. The ends lost 0 bases at V and 0 bases at J; junction bases unmatched: 11. Per germline, CDR1 LGHNT and CDR2 FRNRAP. CDR3 length: 19 amino acids. The CDR3 coding sequence is TGTGCTAGTGGTTTGGTATTCTCGGGACAGGGGAGTAGCTCCTACGAGCAGTACTTC. Protein: CASGLVFSGQGSSSYEQYF.

The chain carries TRBV5-1 and TRBJ2-7, with D perhaps TRBD2 (6 bases). V lost 3 bases to trimming and J lost 3 bases, with 13 bases between them. The CDR3 has 14 residues. Per the germline V gene, CDR1 is SGHRS and CDR2 is YFSETQ. The CDR3 region is CASSSARTNYEQYF. For the CDR3, the DNA is TGCGCCAGCAGCTCGGCTAGGACTAACTACGAGCAGTACTTC.

The rearrangement links TRBV5-1 to TRBJ2-1; 10 nucleotides agree with TRBD2. Trimming removed 1 base from V and 8 bases from J; junction bases left unmatched: 6. Germline V CDR1 and CDR2: SGHRS, YFSETQ. CDR3 length: 15 amino acids. The DNA of the CDR3 is TGCGCCAGCAGCTTGAGGAGCGGGGGGGTCGATGAGCAGTTCTTC. Its translation: CASSLRSGGVDEQFF.

This chain uses TRBV6-5 with TRBJ2-5; a possible D gene is TRBD1 (6 bases). The CDR3 has 14 amino acids. The V end lost 0 bases, the J end lost 3 bases, and 8 bases lay between the germline ends. The germline V gene has CDR1 MNHEY and CDR2 SVGAGI. DNA of the CDR3: TGTGCCAGCAGTTACTCGACAGGAAAAGAGACCCAGTACTTC. This sequence encodes CASSYSTGKETQYF.

V usage is TRBV30 and J usage is TRBJ2-7, with TRBD1 identical over 8 bases. V shed 3 bases, J shed 1 base, and the junction held 2 bases outside the gene matches. Germline loops: CDR1 GTSNPN, CDR2 SVGIG (reference sequence). The CDR3 totals 13 residues. CDR3 bases: TGTGCCTGGAGAGGGGACAGGTCCTACGAGCAGTACTTC. Its translation is CAWRGDRSYEQYF. The variable domain in full, with the rest retrieved from reference TRBV30 and TRBJ2-7, is SQTIHQWPATLVQPVGSPLSLECTVEGTSNPNLYWYRQAAGRGLQLLFYSVGIGQISSEVPQNLSASRPQDRQFILSSKKLLLSDSGFYLCAWRGDRSYEQYFGPGTRLTVT.

The chain couples TRBV19 to TRBJ1-1; 9 bases line up with TRBD1. From germline, CDR1 is LNHDA and CDR2 SQIVND (reference sequence). This CDR3 is 15 amino acids long. Trimming took 3 bases from V and 6 from J; bases not matched to a gene: 8. Written as DNA, the CDR3 is TGTGCCAGTAGTATGGGGGGACAGGGAACATCTGAAGCTTTCTTT. It codes for CASSMGGQGTSEAFF.

The CDR3 spells CASSERPGTGPSYSEAFF. The CDR3 DNA is TGTGCCAGCAGCGAGCGTCCCGGGACAGGCCCTTCTTACTCTGAAGCTTTCTTT. The gene calls are TRBV9 and TRBJ1-1; TRBD1 agrees at 8 bases. The CDR3 extends over 18 amino acids. Germline V gives CDR1 SGDLS, CDR2 YYNGEE. The J segment lost 6 bases and the V segment lost 3 bases, leaving 19 bases of the junction unmatched.

This chain connects TRBV27 to TRBJ1-4, with D possibly TRBD1 on 5 matching bases. Deletions cut 6 bases from V and 7 bases from J, with 15 bases between. Per the germline V gene, CDR1 is MNHEY and CDR2 is SMNVEV (reference sequence). The CDR3 has 14 residues. The CDR3 sequence is CASRVQGFGEKLFF. CDR3 in DNA: TGTGCCAGCAGGGTTCAGGGATTCGGTGAAAAACTGTTTTTT. Combining the CDR3 with reference TRBV27 and TRBJ1-4 gives the whole variable domain EAQVTQNPRYLITVTGKKLTVTCSQNMNHEYMSWYRQDPGLGLRQIYYSMNVEVTDKGDVPEGYKVSRKEKRNFPLILESPSPNQTSLYFCASRVQGFGEKLFFGSGTQLSVL.

J is TRBJ2-5 and V is TRBV6-5, with TRBD1 as a possible D gene (6 bases). The CDR3 loop spans 15 amino acids. Trimming removed 10 bases from V and 1 base from J, with 19 bases in between. The germline gives CDR1 MNHEY, CDR2 SVGAGI. CDR3 DNA: TGTGCCAAGTCAACCTGTTCACAGGGCCAAGAGACCCAGTACTTC. Translation: CAKSTCSQGQETQYF.

This clone was counted a few times. This sequence joins TRBV5-1 and TRBJ2-5; TRBD2 is a possible D gene (7 bases). The length of the CDR3 is 13 residues. The germline V gene has CDR1 SGHRS and CDR2 YFSETQ. V lost 7 bases, J lost 4 bases, and 14 bases lay in between. In DNA form, the CDR3 reads TGCGCCAGCCGAGGCGGGGGCGGAGAGACCCAGTACTTC. Its translation is CASRGGGGETQYF.

V is TRBV5-1 and J is TRBJ2-7; weak D call: TRBD1 (6 bases). This CDR3 contains 13 residues. CDR1 SGHRS and CDR2 YFSETQ come from the germline V gene. Trimming took 4 bases from V and 5 from J, leaving 13 bases between them. DNA for the CDR3: TGCGCCAGCAGCCCCCAGGGGAGACACGAGCAGTACTTC. Its protein is CASSPQGRHEQYF. Combining the CDR3 with reference TRBV5-1 and TRBJ2-7 gives the whole variable domain KAGVTQTPRYLIKTRGQQVTLSCSPISGHRSVSWYQQTPGQGLQFLFEYFSETQRNKGNFPGRFSGRQFSNSRSEMNVSTLELGDSALYLCASSPQGRHEQYFGPGTRLTVT.

Notes on this clone: Different DNA sequences within this sample yield the same CDR3. V is TRBV11-3 and J is TRBJ1-1; no clear D. V lost 1 base and J lost 7, with 7 bases in between. Germline lookup yields CDR1 SGHNT and CDR2 YENEEA. This CDR3 has 12 amino acids. CDR3: CASSLGEGEAFF. For the CDR3, the DNA is TGTGCCAGCAGCTTAGGCGAGGGTGAAGCTTTCTTT.

The chain has TRBV6-6 and TRBJ1-1, with TRBD1 matching 8 bases. Germline V gene lookup returns CDR1 MNHNY and CDR2 SVGAGI (reference sequence). Germline trimming cut 5 bases from V and 1 base from J; bases unmatched to any gene: 3. CDR3 size: 14 residues. The CDR3 loop is CASSPGTGNTEAFF. The CDR3, as DNA: TGTGCCAGCAGTCCCGGGACAGGGAACACTGAAGCTTTCTTT.

The chain recombines TRBV6-5 with TRBJ1-1, with unresolved D. Germline V gene lookup returns CDR1 MNHEY and CDR2 SVGAGI. CDR3 length: 12 residues. V lost 7 bases and J lost 3, with 9 bases in between. CDR3 DNA: TGTGCCAGCAAGGTCGGGGACACTGAAGCTTTCTTT. Translating gives CASKVGDTEAFF.

J is TRBJ2-4 and V is TRBV30; D unclear. The ends were cut back, 6 bases at V and 3 bases at J, with 12 bases in the middle. The CDR3 has 13 residues. CDR1 is GTSNPN and CDR2 is SVGIG in the germline V gene (reference sequence). CDR3 sequence: CACLLVGKNIQYF. CDR3 in DNA: TGTGCCTGCCTTTTGGTCGGCAAAAACATTCAGTACTTC.

A few counts support this clone. The chain carries TRBV9 and TRBJ1-1; tentatively, D is TRBD1 (6 bases). Per germline, CDR1 SGDLS and CDR2 YYNGEE. V was shortened by 6 bases and J by 5 bases, with 26 bases between the two germline ends. There are 17 residues in the CDR3. The CDR3 nucleotides read TGTGCCAGCACCCCACGTGGGGGGGGCCTAGAGGGTACTGAAGCTTTCTTT. This translates into CASTPRGGGLEGTEAFF. The full variable domain, its missing parts supplied by reference TRBV9 and TRBJ1-1, is DSGVTQTPKHLITATGQRVTLRCSPRSGDLSVYWYQQSLDQGLQFLIQYYNGEERAKGNILERFSAQQFPDLHSELNLSSLELGDSALYFCASTPRGGGLEGTEAFFGQGTRLTVV.

This chain joins TRBV19 and TRBJ2-3, with TRBD1 as a possible D gene (5 bases). This CDR3 is built from 16 residues. CDR1 is LNHDA, CDR2 SQIVND, per germline (reference sequence). V was cut by 1 base and J by 1 base, with 12 bases left in between. This CDR3 reads CASSIGGGHGTDTQYF. The CDR3 DNA reads as TGTGCCAGTAGTATAGGAGGCGGACACGGCACAGATACGCAGTATTTT.

The chain has TRBV9 and TRBJ2-3, with D perhaps TRBD2 (5 bases). V was pared by 4 bases and J by 0 bases, with 21 bases between. CDR3 size: 18 residues. CDR1 is SGDLS and CDR2 is YYNGEE in the germline V gene. The CDR3 bases are TGTGCCAGCAGCCTTCAAGGAGGACTTCTACATAGCACAGATACGCAGTATTTT. Translating gives CASSLQGGLLHSTDTQYF.

The chain employs TRBV7-9 and TRBJ1-5, with TRBD1 matching 7 bases. This CDR3 has 15 amino acids. Germline CDR1 SEHNR, CDR2 FQNEAQ (reference sequence). The V and J ends lost 4 bases and 3 bases, in that order; junction bases with no gene match: 6. This CDR3 is CASSSDREANQPQHF. CDR3 bases: TGTGCCAGCAGCTCTGACAGGGAAGCCAATCAGCCCCAGCATTTT.

This chain connects TRBV15 to TRBJ2-3, with TRBD2 matching over 13 bases. The CDR3 has 19 amino acids. With 0 bases clipped from V and 4 bases from J, the junction kept 10 bases outside the gene matches. Germline V gene sequence: CDR1 LNHNV, CDR2 YYDKDF (reference sequence). This CDR3 reads CATSRDPKTSGGWADTQYF. DNA of the CDR3: TGTGCCACCAGCAGAGACCCAAAGACTAGCGGGGGGTGGGCAGATACGCAGTATTTT.

This clone was recorded once. This chain joins TRBV13 and TRBJ2-1, with D perhaps matching TRBD2 (6 bases). Germline V CDR1 and CDR2: PRHDT, FYEKMQ (reference sequence). V was pared by 4 bases and J by 8 bases, with 21 bases between. The CDR3 runs to 16 residues. CDR3 sequence: CASSSPATRVVYEQFF. The CDR3 DNA sequence: TGTGCCAGCAGCTCCCCGGCGACTAGAGTAGTTTATGAGCAGTTCTTC.

The chain carries TRBV5-4 and TRBJ1-1; D is unclear. Trimming pared 0 bases from V and 5 bases from J, leaving 11 bases between. Germline V lookup: CDR1 SGHNT, CDR2 YYREEE (reference sequence). The CDR3 extends over 14 amino acids. The chain's CDR3 is CASSLGWGGTEAFF. For the CDR3, the DNA is TGTGCCAGCAGCTTGGGGTGGGGAGGAACTGAAGCTTTCTTT.

This clone was counted ten times or more. V and J are TRBV5-1 and TRBJ2-7, with 12 bases identical to TRBD1. The CDR3 runs to 15 residues. Germline lookup yields CDR1 SGHRS and CDR2 YFSETQ. V trimming: 4 bases; J trimming: 2 bases; junction bases outside the gene matches: 4. CDR3 sequence reads: CASSPGTGGPYEQYF. CDR3 in DNA: TGCGCCAGCAGCCCAGGGACAGGGGGCCCCTACGAGCAGTACTTC.

The rearrangement joins TRBV5-5 to TRBJ2-5; the D gene is possibly TRBD1 (5 bases). V gave up 0 bases and J gave up 5 bases, with 8 bases separating them. Germline CDR1 reads SGHKS; CDR2 reads YYEKEE (reference sequence). The CDR3 loop spans 13 amino acids. The CDR3 nucleotides read TGTGCCAGCAGCTTGGTGACAGTGGAGACCCAGTACTTC. Translating gives CASSLVTVETQYF.

V usage is TRBV4-1 and J usage is TRBJ1-5, with D unresolved. Germline V CDR1 and CDR2: MGHRA, YSYEKL. Trimming stripped 2 bases from V and 4 bases from J, with 9 bases between. This CDR3 contains 14 residues. Here the CDR3 DNA reads TGCGCCAGCAGCCAAAGTCCGGGGAATCAGCCCCAGCATTTT. It codes for CASSQSPGNQPQHF.